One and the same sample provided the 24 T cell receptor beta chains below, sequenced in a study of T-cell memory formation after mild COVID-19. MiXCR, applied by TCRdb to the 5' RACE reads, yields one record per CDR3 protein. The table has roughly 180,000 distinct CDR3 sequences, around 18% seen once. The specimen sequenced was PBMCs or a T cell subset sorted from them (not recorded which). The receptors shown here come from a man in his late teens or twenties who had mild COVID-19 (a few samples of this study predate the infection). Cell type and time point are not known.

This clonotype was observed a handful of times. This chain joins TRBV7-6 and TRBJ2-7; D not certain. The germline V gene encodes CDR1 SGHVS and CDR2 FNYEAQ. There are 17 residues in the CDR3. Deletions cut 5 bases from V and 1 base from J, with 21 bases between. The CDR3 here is CASSPPHGVGRSYEQYF. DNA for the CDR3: TGTGCCAGCAGCCCCCCCCATGGCGTAGGGCGATCCTACGAGCAGTACTTC.

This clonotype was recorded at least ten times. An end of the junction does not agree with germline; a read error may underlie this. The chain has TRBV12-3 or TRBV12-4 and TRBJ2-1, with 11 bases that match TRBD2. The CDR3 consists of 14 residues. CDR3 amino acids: CASSLAGGLNEQFF. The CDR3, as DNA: TGTGCCAGCAGTCTAGCGGGGGGCTTGAATGAGCAGTTCTTC.

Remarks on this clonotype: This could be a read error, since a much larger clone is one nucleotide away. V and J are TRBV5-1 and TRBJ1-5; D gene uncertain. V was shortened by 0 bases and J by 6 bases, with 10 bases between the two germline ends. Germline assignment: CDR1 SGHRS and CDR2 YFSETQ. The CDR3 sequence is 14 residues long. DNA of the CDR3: TGCGCCAGCAGCTTGGAAGGGTTGGGTCAGCCCCAGCATTTT. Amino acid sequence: CASSLEGLGQPQHF.

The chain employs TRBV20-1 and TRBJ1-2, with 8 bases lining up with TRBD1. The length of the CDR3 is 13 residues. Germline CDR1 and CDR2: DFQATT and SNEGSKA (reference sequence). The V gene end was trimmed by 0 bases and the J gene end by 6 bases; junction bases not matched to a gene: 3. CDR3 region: CSARDDRGNGYTF. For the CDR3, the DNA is TGCAGTGCTAGAGATGACAGGGGTAATGGCTACACCTTC.

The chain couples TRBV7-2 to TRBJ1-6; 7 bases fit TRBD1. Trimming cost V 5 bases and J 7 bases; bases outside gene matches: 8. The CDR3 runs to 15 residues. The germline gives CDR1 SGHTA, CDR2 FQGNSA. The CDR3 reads CASSRSGQRNSPLHF. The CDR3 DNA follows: TGTGCCAGCAGCCGCTCGGGACAGAGAAATTCACCCCTCCACTTT.

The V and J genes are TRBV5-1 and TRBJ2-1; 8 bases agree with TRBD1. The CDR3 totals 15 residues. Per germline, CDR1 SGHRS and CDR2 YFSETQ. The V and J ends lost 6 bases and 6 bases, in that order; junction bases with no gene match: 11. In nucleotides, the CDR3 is TGCGCCAGCACACCCTGGACAGGGTCGGCCAATGAGCAGTTCTTC. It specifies CASTPWTGSANEQFF.

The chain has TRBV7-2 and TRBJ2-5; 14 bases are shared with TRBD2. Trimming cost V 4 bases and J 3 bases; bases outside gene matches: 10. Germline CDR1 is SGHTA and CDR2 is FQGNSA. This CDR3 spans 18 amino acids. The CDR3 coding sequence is TGTGCCAGCAGCTCTCCGAGACTAGCGGGGGGGACGGAAGAGACCCAGTACTTC. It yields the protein CASSSPRLAGGTEETQYF. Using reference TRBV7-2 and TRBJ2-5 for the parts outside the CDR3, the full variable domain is GAGVSQSPSNKVTEKGKDVELRCDPISGHTALYWYRQSLGQGLEFLIYFQGNSAPDKSGLPSDRFSAERTGGSVSTLTIQRTQQEDSAVYLCASSSPRLAGGTEETQYFGPGTRLLVL.

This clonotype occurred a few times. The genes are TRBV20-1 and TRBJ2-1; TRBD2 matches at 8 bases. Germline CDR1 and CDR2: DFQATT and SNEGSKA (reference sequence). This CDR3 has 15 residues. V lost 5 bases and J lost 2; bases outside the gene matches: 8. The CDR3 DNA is TGCAGTGCTGTCCCGGGACTAGGTCCCTACAATGAGCAGTTCTTC. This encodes CSAVPGLGPYNEQFF.

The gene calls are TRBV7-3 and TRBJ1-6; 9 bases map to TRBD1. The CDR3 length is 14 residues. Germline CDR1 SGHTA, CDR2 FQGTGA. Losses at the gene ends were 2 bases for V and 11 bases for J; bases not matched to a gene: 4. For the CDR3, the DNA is TGTGCCAGCAGCTTAGACGGGACAGGGACACCCCTCCACTTT. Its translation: CASSLDGTGTPLHF.

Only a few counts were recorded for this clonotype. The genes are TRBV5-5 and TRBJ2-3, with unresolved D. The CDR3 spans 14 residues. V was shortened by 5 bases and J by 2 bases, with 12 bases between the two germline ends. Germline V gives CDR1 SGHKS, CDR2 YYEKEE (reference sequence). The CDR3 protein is CASSPRVTTDTQYF. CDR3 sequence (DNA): TGTGCCAGCAGTCCAAGGGTTACCACAGATACGCAGTATTTT.

Written as DNA, the CDR3 is TGTGCCAGCAGTCCTGCCGGGACTATAGCCGAGCAGTACTTC. This encodes CASSPAGTIAEQYF. The chain has TRBV6-5 and TRBJ2-7; the match to TRBD2 covers 7 bases. The CDR3 has 14 amino acids. CDR1 and CDR2 from the germline V gene are MNHEY and SVGAGI. The V gene end was trimmed by 5 bases and the J gene end by 6 bases; junction bases not matched to a gene: 10.

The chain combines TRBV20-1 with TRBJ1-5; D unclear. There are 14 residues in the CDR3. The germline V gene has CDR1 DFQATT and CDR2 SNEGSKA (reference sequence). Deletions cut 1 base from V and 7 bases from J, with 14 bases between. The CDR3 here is CSARVLGAAQPQHF. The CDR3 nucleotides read TGCAGTGCTAGAGTTTTGGGCGCCGCGCAGCCCCAGCATTTT.

For the CDR3, the DNA is TGTGCCAGCAAGCTTAAGGGTTATGAAGCTTTCTTT. It codes for CASKLKGYEAFF. The genes are TRBV28 and TRBJ1-1; no clear D gene. Trimming stripped 7 bases from V and 7 bases from J, with 13 bases between. This CDR3 comprises 12 residues. Germline CDR1 is MDHEN and CDR2 is SYDVKM. Full variable domain (outside the CDR3, taken from reference TRBV28 and TRBJ1-1): DVKVTQSSRYLVKRTGEKVFLECVQDMDHENMFWYRQDPGLGLRLIYFSYDVKMKEKGDIPEGYSVSREKKERFSLILESASTNQTSMYLCASKLKGYEAFFGQGTRLTVV.

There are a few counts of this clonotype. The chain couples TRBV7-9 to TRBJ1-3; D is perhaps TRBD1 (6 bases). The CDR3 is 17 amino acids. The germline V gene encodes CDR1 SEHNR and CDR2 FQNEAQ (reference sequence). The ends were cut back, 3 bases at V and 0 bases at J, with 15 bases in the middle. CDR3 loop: CASSFPATGFSGNTIYF. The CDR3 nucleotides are TGTGCCAGCAGCTTCCCCGCAACAGGGTTCTCTGGAAACACCATATATTTT.

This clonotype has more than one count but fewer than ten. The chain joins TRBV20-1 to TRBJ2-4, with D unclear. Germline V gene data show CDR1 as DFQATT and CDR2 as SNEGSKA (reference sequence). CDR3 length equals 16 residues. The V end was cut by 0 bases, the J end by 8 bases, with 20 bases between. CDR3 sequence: CSAREAGLTVSYIQYF. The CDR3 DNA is TGCAGTGCTAGAGAGGCCGGGCTCACGGTTTCGTACATTCAGTACTTC.

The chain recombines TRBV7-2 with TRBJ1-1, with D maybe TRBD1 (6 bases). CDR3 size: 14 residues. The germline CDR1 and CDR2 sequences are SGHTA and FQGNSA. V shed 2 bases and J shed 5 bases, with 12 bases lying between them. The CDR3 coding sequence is TGTGCCAGCAGCTTAACAGGGAAAGGAACTGAAGCTTTCTTT. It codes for CASSLTGKGTEAFF.

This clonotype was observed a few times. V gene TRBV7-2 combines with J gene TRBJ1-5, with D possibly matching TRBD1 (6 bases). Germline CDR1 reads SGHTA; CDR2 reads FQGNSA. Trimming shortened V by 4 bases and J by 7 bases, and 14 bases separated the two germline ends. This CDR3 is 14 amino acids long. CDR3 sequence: CASSSYRVGQPQHF. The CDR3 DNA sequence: TGTGCCAGCAGCTCTTACAGGGTGGGGCAGCCCCAGCATTTT. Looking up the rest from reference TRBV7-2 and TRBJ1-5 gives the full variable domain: GAGVSQSPSNKVTEKGKDVELRCDPISGHTALYWYRQSLGQGLEFLIYFQGNSAPDKSGLPSDRFSAERTGGSVSTLTIQRTQQEDSAVYLCASSSYRVGQPQHFGDGTRLSIL.

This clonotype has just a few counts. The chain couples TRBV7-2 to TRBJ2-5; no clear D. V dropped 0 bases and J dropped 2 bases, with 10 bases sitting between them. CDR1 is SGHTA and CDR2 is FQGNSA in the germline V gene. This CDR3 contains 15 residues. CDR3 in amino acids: CASSLAGIKQETQYF. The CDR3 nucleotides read TGTGCCAGCAGCTTAGCGGGGATAAAGCAAGAGACCCAGTACTTC.

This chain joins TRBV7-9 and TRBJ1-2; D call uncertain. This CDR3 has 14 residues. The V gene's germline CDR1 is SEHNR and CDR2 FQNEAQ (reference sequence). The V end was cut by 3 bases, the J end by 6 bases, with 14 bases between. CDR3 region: CASSFGWGQDGYTF. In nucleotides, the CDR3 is TGTGCCAGCAGCTTTGGTTGGGGTCAGGATGGCTACACCTTC.

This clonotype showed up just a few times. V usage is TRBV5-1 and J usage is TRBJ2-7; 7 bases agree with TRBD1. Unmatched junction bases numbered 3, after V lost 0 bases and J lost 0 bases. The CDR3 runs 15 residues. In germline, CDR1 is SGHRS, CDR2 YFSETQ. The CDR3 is CASSLAPGGSYEQYV. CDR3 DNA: TGCGCCAGCAGCTTGGCCCCAGGGGGCTCCTACGAGCAGTACGTC.

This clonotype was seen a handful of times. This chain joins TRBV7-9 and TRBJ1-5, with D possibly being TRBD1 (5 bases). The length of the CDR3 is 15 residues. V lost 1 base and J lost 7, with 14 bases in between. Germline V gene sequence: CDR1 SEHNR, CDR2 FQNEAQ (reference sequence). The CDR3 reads CASSLGQGSGQPQHF. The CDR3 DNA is TGTGCCAGCAGCTTAGGCCAGGGCTCAGGACAGCCCCAGCATTTT.

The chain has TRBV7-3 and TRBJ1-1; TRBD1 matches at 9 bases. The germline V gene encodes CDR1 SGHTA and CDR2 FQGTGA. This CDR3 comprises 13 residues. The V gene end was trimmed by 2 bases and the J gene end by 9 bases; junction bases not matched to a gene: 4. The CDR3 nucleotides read TGTGCCAGCAGCTTACGGGACAGGGAAAAAGCTTTCTTT. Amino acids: CASSLRDREKAFF.

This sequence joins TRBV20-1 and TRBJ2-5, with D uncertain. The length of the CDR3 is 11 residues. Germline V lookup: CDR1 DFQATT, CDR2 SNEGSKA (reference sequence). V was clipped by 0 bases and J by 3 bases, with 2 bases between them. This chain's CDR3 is CSARDEETQYF. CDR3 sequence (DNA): TGCAGTGCTAGAGATGAAGAGACCCAGTACTTC.

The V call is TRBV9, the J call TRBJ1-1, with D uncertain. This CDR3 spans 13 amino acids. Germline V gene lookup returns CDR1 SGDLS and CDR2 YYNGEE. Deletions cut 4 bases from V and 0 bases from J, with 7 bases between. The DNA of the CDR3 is TGTGCCAGCAGCTCTCACTTGAACACTGAAGCTTTCTTT. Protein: CASSSHLNTEAFF.